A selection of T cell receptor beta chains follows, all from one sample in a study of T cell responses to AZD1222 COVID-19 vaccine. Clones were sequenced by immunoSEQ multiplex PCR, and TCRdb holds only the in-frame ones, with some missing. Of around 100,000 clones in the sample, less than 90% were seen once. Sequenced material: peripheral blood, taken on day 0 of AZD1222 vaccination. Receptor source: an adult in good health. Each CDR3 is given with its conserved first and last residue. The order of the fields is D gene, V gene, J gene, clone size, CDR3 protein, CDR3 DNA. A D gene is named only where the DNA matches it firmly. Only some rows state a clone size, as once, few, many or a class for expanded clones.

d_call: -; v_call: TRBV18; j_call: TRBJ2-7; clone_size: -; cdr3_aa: CASSSTEVSNEQYF; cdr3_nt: TGTGCCAGCTCATCGACGGAGGTCTCGAACGAGCAGTACTTC
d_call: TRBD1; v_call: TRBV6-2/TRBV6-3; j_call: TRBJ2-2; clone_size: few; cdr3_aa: CASSPQGAVTGELFF; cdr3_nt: TGTGCCAGCAGTCCACAGGGGGCGGTCACCGGGGAGCTGTTTTTT
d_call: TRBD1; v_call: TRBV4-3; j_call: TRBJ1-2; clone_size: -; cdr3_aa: CASSQDPGQGNYGYTF; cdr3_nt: TGCGCCAGCAGCCAAGACCCGGGACAGGGAAACTATGGCTACACCTTC
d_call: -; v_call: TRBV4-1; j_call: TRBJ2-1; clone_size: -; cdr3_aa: CASSQEPGQRRRQFF; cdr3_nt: TGCGCCAGCAGCCAAGAACCCGGTCAAAGGAGGCGGCAGTTCTTC
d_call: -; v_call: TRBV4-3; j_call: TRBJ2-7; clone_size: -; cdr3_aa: CASSQYSGEQYF; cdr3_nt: TGCGCCAGCAGCCAGTACAGCGGCGAGCAGTACTTC
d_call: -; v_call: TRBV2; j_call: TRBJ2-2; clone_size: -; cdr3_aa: CASSVGYTGELFF; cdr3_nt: TGTGCCAGCAGTGTTGGTTACACCGGGGAGCTGTTTTTT
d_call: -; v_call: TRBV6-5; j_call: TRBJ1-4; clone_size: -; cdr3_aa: CASRLHGATNEKLFF; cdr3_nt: TGTGCCAGCAGGCTACACGGTGCAACTAATGAAAAACTGTTTTTT
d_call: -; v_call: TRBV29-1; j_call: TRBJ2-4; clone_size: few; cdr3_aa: CSVGTGAWAKNIQYF; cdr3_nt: TGCAGCGTTGGGACGGGGGCTTGGGCCAAAAACATTCAGTACTTC
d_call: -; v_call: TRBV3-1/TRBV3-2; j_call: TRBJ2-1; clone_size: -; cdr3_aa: CASSLGQNYNEQFF; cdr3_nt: TGTGCCAGCAGCCTGGGACAAAACTACAATGAGCAGTTCTTC
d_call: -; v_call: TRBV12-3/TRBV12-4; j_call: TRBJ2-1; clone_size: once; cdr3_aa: CASRPSEGNEQFF; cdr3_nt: TGTGCCAGCAGGCCAAGCGAGGGCAATGAGCAGTTCTTC